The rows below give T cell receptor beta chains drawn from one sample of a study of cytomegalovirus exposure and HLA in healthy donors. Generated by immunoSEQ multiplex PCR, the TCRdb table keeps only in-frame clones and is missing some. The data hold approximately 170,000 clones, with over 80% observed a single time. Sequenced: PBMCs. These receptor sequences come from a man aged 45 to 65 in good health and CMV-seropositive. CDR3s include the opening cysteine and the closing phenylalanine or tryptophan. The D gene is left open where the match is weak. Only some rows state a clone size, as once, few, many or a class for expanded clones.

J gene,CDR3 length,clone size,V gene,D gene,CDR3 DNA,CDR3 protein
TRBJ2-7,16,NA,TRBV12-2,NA,TGTGCAAGTCGCTCCAACCTAGCGGGAGCGATCTACGAGCAGTACTTC,CASRSNLAGAIYEQYF
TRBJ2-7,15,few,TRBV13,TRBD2,TGTGCCAGCAGCACTGGACTAGCAGTCTCCTACGAGCAGTACTTC,CASSTGLAVSYEQYF
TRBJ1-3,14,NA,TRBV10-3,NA,TGTGCCATCAGTACCGGGACATTTGGAAACACCATATATTTT,CAISTGTFGNTIYF
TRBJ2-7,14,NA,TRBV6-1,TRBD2,TGTGCCAGCATAAGGGGGACTAGCGCCTACGAGCAGTACTTC,CASIRGTSAYEQYF
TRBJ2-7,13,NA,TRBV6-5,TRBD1,TGTGCCAGCAGTTACAAGGGGGCTTACGAGCAGTACTTC,CASSYKGAYEQYF
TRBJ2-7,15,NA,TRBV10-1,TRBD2,TGCGCCAGCAGTGAAGGGCTAGCGGGCTCCTACGAGCAGTACTTC,CASSEGLAGSYEQYF
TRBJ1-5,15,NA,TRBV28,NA,TGTGCCAGCAGCTCCACGGGGGGGGGCGGTCAGCCCCAGCATTTT,CASSSTGGGGQPQHF
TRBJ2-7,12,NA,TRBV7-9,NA,TGTGCCAGCGGCAGGTCCTCCTACGAGCAGTACTTC,CASGRSSYEQYF
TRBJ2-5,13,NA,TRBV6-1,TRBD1,TGTGCCAGCAGTGTCGACAGGGCGGAGACCCAGTACTTC,CASSVDRAETQYF
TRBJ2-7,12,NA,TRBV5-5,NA,TGTGCCAGCAGCTTGCGGGAATACGAGCAGTACTTC,CASSLREYEQYF